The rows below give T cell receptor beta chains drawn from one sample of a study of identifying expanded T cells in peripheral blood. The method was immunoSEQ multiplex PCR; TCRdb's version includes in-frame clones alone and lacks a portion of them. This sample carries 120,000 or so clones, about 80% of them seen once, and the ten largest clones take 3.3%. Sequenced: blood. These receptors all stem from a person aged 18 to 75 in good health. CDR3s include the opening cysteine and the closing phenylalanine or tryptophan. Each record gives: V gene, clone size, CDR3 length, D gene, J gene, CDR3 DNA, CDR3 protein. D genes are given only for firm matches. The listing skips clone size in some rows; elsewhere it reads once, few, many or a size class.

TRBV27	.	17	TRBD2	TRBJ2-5	TGTGCCAGCAGTTTACACTCAGGACTAGCGGGGGCGGAGACCCAGTACTTC	CASSLHSGLAGAETQYF
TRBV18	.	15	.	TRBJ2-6	TGTGCCAGCTCATCGTCGCCCTCTGGGGCCAACGTCCTGACTTTC	CASSSSPSGANVLTF
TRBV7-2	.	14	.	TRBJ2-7	TGTGCCAGCAGCGGGTCCCTCCGCATGGGCGAGCAGTACTTC	CASSGSLRMGEQYF
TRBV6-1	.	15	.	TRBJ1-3	TGTGCCAGCAGCAAGGAACAGGTCTCTGGAAACACCATATATTTT	CASSKEQVSGNTIYF
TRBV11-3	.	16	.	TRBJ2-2	TGTGCCAGCAGCTCCTTTGGTCGGGGGAACACCGGGGAGCTGTTTTTT	CASSSFGRGNTGELFF
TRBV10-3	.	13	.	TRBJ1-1	TGTGCCATCAGTGAAGCAGGGAACACTGAAGCTTTCTTT	CAISEAGNTEAFF
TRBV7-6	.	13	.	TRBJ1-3	TGTGCCAGCAGCCTGTCTGAGGGAAACACCATATATTTT	CASSLSEGNTIYF
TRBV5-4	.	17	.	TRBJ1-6	TGTGCCAGCAGCCGGGACCGAACTTCATCCTATAATTCACCCCTCCACTTT	CASSRDRTSSYNSPLHF
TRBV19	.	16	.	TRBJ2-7	TGTGCCAGTAGGAGGACTTATGCCGAGAGAACCCACGAGCAGTACTTC	CASRRTYAERTHEQYF
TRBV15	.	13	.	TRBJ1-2	TGTGCCACCAGCGGAACAGGGACTTATGGCTACACCTTC	CATSGTGTYGYTF
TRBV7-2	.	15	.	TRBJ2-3	TGTGCCAGCAGCTTTGCCTCGGGTTTCACAGATACGCAGTATTTT	CASSFASGFTDTQYF
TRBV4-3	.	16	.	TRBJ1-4	TGCGCCAGCAGCCAAGGGGTGACTGTGGGGGGCGAAAAACTGTTTTTT	CASSQGVTVGGEKLFF
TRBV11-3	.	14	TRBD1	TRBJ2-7	TGTGCCAGCAGCTCCAGGGACAGAGCACACGAGCAGTACTTC	CASSSRDRAHEQYF
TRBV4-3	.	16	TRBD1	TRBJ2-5	TGCGCCAGCAGCCACCAATGGGGACAGGGTATTGGGACCCAGTACTTC	CASSHQWGQGIGTQYF
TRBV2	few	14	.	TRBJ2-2	TGTGCCAGCAGTGAGCTTCCGTTACAGGGGGAGCTGTTTTTT	CASSELPLQGELFF
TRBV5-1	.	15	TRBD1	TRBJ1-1	TGCGCCAGCAGTTATAAAACAGGGGGCGCCACTGAAGCTTTCTTT	CASSYKTGGATEAFF
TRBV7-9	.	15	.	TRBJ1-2	TGTGCCAGCAGCCTATACAGTGCCCAAAACTATGGCTACACCTTC	CASSLYSAQNYGYTF
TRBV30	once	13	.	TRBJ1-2	TGTGCCTGGAGGGGGTTGGGGACGGGAAAAGGGACCTTC	CAWRGLGTGKGTF
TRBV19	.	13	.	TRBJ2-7	TGTGCCAGTAGTCTCCAGGGTGCCTACGAGCAGTACTTC	CASSLQGAYEQYF
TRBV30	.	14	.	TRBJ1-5	TGTGCCTGGAGCCACGGGACGGGCGTTCAGCCCCAGCATTTT	CAWSHGTGVQPQHF
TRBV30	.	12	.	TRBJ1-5	TGTGCCTGGAGTGACAGCGCCCAGCCCCAGCATTTT	CAWSDSAQPQHF
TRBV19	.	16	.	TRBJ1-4	TGTGCCAGTAGTATCTGGGGCAGCGCAACTAATGAAAAACTGTTTTTT	CASSIWGSATNEKLFF
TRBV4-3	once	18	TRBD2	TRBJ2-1	TGCGCCAGCAGCCAGGCCCCAACCGGGACTAGCGGGTTCAATGAGCAGTTCTTC	CASSQAPTGTSGFNEQFF
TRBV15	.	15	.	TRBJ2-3	TGTGCCACCAGCGCAGCAGGGGGACTCACAGATACGCAGTATTTT	CATSAAGGLTDTQYF
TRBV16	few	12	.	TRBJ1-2	TGTGCCAGCAGCCAATGGGGGGATGGCTACACCTTC	CASSQWGDGYTF
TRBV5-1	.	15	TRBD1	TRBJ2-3	TGCGCCAGCAGCTACGGACAGGGTAGCACAGATACGCAGTATTTT	CASSYGQGSTDTQYF
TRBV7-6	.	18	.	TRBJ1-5	TGTGCCAGCAGCCCGCTAGTCGGACAGAACTATAGCAATCAGCCCCAGCATTTT	CASSPLVGQNYSNQPQHF
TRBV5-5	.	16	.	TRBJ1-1	TGTGCCAGCAGCCGGTTGGGAGGAGGCATGAACACTGAAGCTTTCTTT	CASSRLGGGMNTEAFF
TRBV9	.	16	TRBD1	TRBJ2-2	TGTGCCAGCAGCGTTGGGACAGGGGAATTCGCCGGGGAGCTGTTTTTT	CASSVGTGEFAGELFF